Listed below are T cell receptor beta chains from one sample, sequenced in a study of blood T cell repertoires in COVID-19. Sequencing used immunoSEQ multiplex PCR; TCRdb keeps in-frame clones, though not all of them. Of around 270,000 clones listed, 75% to 90% are singletons. The sequencing input was PBMCs or T cells enriched from blood (not recorded which). These receptors were taken from a woman in her forties who had been exposed to COVID-19. Both conserved end residues are part of each CDR3. The order of the fields is D gene, V gene, J gene, clone size, CDR3 protein, CDR3 DNA. The D gene is left open where the match is weak. The size of a clone is reported for some rows only, either as once, few or many, or as a class for expanded clones.

D gene: NA; V gene: TRBV7-2; J gene: TRBJ2-3; clone size: NA; CDR3 protein: CASSLAFGQERPNLDTQYF; CDR3 DNA: TGTGCCAGCAGCTTAGCGTTTGGGCAGGAACGACCTAATCTGGATACGCAGTATTTT
D gene: TRBD2; V gene: TRBV5-4; J gene: TRBJ2-3; clone size: few; CDR3 protein: CASSLEPGRGDTQYF; CDR3 DNA: TGTGCCAGCAGCTTGGAGCCGGGGAGGGGAGATACGCAGTATTTT
D gene: TRBD1; V gene: TRBV4-1; J gene: TRBJ2-7; clone size: NA; CDR3 protein: CASSQVTGAGYEQYF; CDR3 DNA: TGCGCCAGCAGCCAAGTTACAGGGGCAGGCTACGAGCAGTACTTC
D gene: TRBD1; V gene: TRBV7-9; J gene: TRBJ2-2; clone size: NA; CDR3 protein: CASSLLWTGGITGELFF; CDR3 DNA: TGTGCCAGCAGCTTACTCTGGACAGGGGGCATCACCGGGGAGCTGTTTTTT
D gene: NA; V gene: TRBV7-2; J gene: TRBJ2-1; clone size: NA; CDR3 protein: CASSPLPGTYNEQFF; CDR3 DNA: TGTGCCAGCAGCCCACTTCCCGGGACCTACAATGAGCAGTTCTTC
D gene: TRBD2; V gene: TRBV4-3; J gene: TRBJ2-1; clone size: few; CDR3 protein: CASSQDIAGAYNEQFF; CDR3 DNA: TGCGCCAGCAGCCAAGATATTGCGGGAGCTTACAATGAGCAGTTCTTC
D gene: NA; V gene: TRBV3-1/TRBV3-2; J gene: TRBJ1-2; clone size: NA; CDR3 protein: CASSRLYGLLGGYTF; CDR3 DNA: TGTGCCAGCAGCCGACTATACGGGCTTCTCGGTGGCTACACCTTC
D gene: TRBD2; V gene: TRBV9; J gene: TRBJ2-1; clone size: once; CDR3 protein: CASSVAPSGRSYNEQFF; CDR3 DNA: TGTGCCAGCAGCGTAGCCCCAAGCGGGAGATCTTACAATGAGCAGTTCTTC
D gene: TRBD1; V gene: TRBV29-1; J gene: TRBJ2-3; clone size: once; CDR3 protein: CSGDRGDTQYF; CDR3 DNA: TGCAGCGGGGACAGGGGGGATACGCAGTATTTT
D gene: NA; V gene: TRBV7-2; J gene: TRBJ1-6; clone size: NA; CDR3 protein: CASSLGSGGPLHF; CDR3 DNA: TGTGCCAGCAGCCTTGGTTCCGGAGGGCCCCTCCACTTT
D gene: NA; V gene: TRBV7-8; J gene: TRBJ1-1; clone size: NA; CDR3 protein: CASSLGLGVTNTEAFF; CDR3 DNA: TGTGCCAGCAGCTTAGGTCTGGGAGTGACAAACACTGAAGCTTTCTTT
D gene: TRBD1; V gene: TRBV25-1; J gene: TRBJ2-3; clone size: NA; CDR3 protein: CASSSPGTGVRDTQYF; CDR3 DNA: TGTGCCAGCAGTTCCCCCGGGACAGGGGTCAGAGATACGCAGTATTTT
D gene: NA; V gene: TRBV7-3; J gene: TRBJ2-3; clone size: NA; CDR3 protein: CASSPTAGRTDTQYF; CDR3 DNA: TGTGCCAGCAGCCCCACGGCGGGCCGCACAGATACGCAGTATTTT
D gene: TRBD1; V gene: TRBV5-1; J gene: TRBJ2-4; clone size: NA; CDR3 protein: CASSLTTGTADIQYF; CDR3 DNA: TGTGCCAGCAGCTTGACAACCGGGACAGCAGACATTCAGTACTTC
D gene: NA; V gene: TRBV5-1; J gene: TRBJ2-3; clone size: NA; CDR3 protein: CASSLAGSSTDTQYF; CDR3 DNA: TGCGCCAGCAGCTTAGCGGGTTCTAGCACAGATACGCAGTATTTT
D gene: NA; V gene: TRBV19; J gene: TRBJ2-1; clone size: NA; CDR3 protein: CASSIEGGPGTYNEQFF; CDR3 DNA: TGTGCCAGTAGTATAGAGGGGGGGCCAGGGACCTACAATGAGCAGTTCTTC
D gene: NA; V gene: TRBV7-9; J gene: TRBJ1-5; clone size: NA; CDR3 protein: CASSPSVGGQPQHF; CDR3 DNA: TGTGCCAGCAGCCCTAGTGTAGGGGGACAGCCCCAGCATTTT
D gene: NA; V gene: TRBV5-6; J gene: TRBJ2-5; clone size: NA; CDR3 protein: CASSLGTEETQYF; CDR3 DNA: TGTGCCAGCAGCTTGGGGACAGAAGAGACCCAGTACTTC
D gene: NA; V gene: TRBV12-3/TRBV12-4; J gene: TRBJ2-7; clone size: NA; CDR3 protein: CASSGGSYEQYF; CDR3 DNA: TGTGCCAGCAGCGGAGGGTCCTACGAGCAGTACTTC
D gene: NA; V gene: TRBV19; J gene: TRBJ1-2; clone size: NA; CDR3 protein: CASSISPGAMNYGYTF; CDR3 DNA: TGTGCCAGTAGTATTTCCCCAGGGGCGATGAACTATGGCTACACCTTC
D gene: NA; V gene: TRBV2; J gene: TRBJ1-2; clone size: NA; CDR3 protein: CAGNRAHYGYTF; CDR3 DNA: TGTGCCGGCAACAGGGCGCACTATGGCTACACCTTC
D gene: NA; V gene: TRBV6-4; J gene: TRBJ1-1; clone size: NA; CDR3 protein: CASSEDGENTEAFF; CDR3 DNA: TGTGCCAGCAGTGAAGACGGAGAGAACACTGAAGCTTTCTTT
D gene: NA; V gene: TRBV6-5; J gene: TRBJ2-7; clone size: NA; CDR3 protein: CASSHGGSSYEQYF; CDR3 DNA: TGTGCCAGCAGTCACGGGGGAAGCTCCTACGAGCAGTACTTC
D gene: TRBD1; V gene: TRBV4-3; J gene: TRBJ1-2; clone size: NA; CDR3 protein: CASSQGSGDRGSGSYTF; CDR3 DNA: TGCGCCAGCAGCCAGGGATCCGGGGACAGGGGGAGTGGGAGCTACACCTTC
D gene: NA; V gene: TRBV9; J gene: TRBJ2-5; clone size: once; CDR3 protein: CASSVGGNQETQYF; CDR3 DNA: TGTGCCAGCAGCGTAGGAGGTAACCAAGAGACCCAGTACTTC
D gene: TRBD1; V gene: TRBV10-3; J gene: TRBJ1-1; clone size: NA; CDR3 protein: CAISEPGQGDTEAFF; CDR3 DNA: TGTGCCATCAGTGAACCGGGACAGGGGGACACTGAAGCTTTCTTT
D gene: NA; V gene: TRBV7-9; J gene: TRBJ1-5; clone size: NA; CDR3 protein: CASSSEGLGGIIPQHF; CDR3 DNA: TGTGCCAGCAGCTCCGAGGGACTGGGAGGGATTATCCCCCAGCATTTT
D gene: NA; V gene: TRBV11-2; J gene: TRBJ1-6; clone size: NA; CDR3 protein: CASSFRERNSPLHF; CDR3 DNA: TGTGCCAGCAGCTTCAGGGAAAGGAATTCACCCCTCCACTTT
D gene: TRBD2; V gene: TRBV19; J gene: TRBJ2-3; clone size: NA; CDR3 protein: CASSRLAGNTDTQYF; CDR3 DNA: TGTGCCAGTAGTAGACTAGCGGGGAACACAGATACGCAGTATTTT
D gene: NA; V gene: TRBV5-5; J gene: TRBJ1-5; clone size: NA; CDR3 protein: CASSLWGGGGQPQHF; CDR3 DNA: TGTGCCAGCAGCTTGTGGGGGGGCGGCGGTCAGCCCCAGCATTTT
D gene: TRBD2; V gene: TRBV11-2; J gene: TRBJ2-1; clone size: NA; CDR3 protein: CASSLVSGRAESNEQFF; CDR3 DNA: TGTGCCAGCAGCTTAGTTAGCGGGAGGGCCGAATCCAATGAGCAGTTCTTC
D gene: NA; V gene: TRBV12-3/TRBV12-4; J gene: TRBJ2-7; clone size: NA; CDR3 protein: CASRRQTYEQYF; CDR3 DNA: TGTGCCAGCAGAAGACAGACCTACGAGCAGTACTTC
D gene: NA; V gene: TRBV13; J gene: TRBJ2-2; clone size: NA; CDR3 protein: CASSLRSLLWLNTGELFF; CDR3 DNA: TGTGCCAGCAGCTTACGTTCCCTGCTCTGGCTTAACACCGGGGAGCTGTTTTTT
D gene: NA; V gene: TRBV18; J gene: TRBJ1-4; clone size: NA; CDR3 protein: CASSATNEKLFF; CDR3 DNA: TGTGCCAGCTCCGCAACTAATGAAAAACTGTTTTTT
D gene: TRBD1; V gene: TRBV12-3/TRBV12-4; J gene: TRBJ1-2; clone size: NA; CDR3 protein: CASSRTGDYGYTF; CDR3 DNA: TGTGCCAGCAGTCGGACAGGCGACTATGGCTACACCTTC
D gene: TRBD1; V gene: TRBV7-2; J gene: TRBJ2-7; clone size: NA; CDR3 protein: CASSLRTGREQYF; CDR3 DNA: TGTGCCAGCAGCCTCCGGACAGGGCGCGAGCAGTACTTC
D gene: TRBD1; V gene: TRBV6-1; J gene: TRBJ1-1; clone size: NA; CDR3 protein: CASSGNRDRGQGTEAFF; CDR3 DNA: TGTGCCAGCAGTGGAAACCGGGACAGGGGGCAGGGCACTGAAGCTTTCTTT